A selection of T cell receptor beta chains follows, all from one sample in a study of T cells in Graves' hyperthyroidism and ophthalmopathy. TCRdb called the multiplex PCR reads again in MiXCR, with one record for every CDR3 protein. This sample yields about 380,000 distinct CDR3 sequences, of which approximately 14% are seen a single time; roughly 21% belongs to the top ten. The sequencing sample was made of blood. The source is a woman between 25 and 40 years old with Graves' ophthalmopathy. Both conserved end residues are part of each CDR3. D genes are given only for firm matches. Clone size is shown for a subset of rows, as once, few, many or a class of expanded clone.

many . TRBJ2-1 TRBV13 CASSLGQWGERLTYNEQFF
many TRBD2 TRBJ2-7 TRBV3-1 CASSHWTSGGWEQYF
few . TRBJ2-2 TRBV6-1 CASSYKSEIGELFF
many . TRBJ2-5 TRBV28 CASEARWKQSGEAQETQYF
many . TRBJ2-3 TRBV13 CASSKGSGSTDTQYF
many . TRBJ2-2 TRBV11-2 CASSLRYTGELFF
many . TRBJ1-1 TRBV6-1 CASSEVEMEGEAFF
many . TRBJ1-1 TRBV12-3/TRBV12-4 CASSLGITEAFF
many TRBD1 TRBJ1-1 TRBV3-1 CASSQRGQSLNTEAFF
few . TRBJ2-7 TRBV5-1 CASSFKDGNYEQYF
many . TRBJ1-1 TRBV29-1 CSAGTASTEAFF
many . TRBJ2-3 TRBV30 CAWSRTGGGADTQYF
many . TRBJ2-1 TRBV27 CASSTGLDEQFF
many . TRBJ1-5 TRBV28 CASPPIRQPYSNQPQHF
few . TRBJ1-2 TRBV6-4 CASSPSQGMGYTF
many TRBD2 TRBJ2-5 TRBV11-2 CASSLGGLARQETQYF
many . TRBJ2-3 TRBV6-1 CASSGPGSFPISGSTDTQYF
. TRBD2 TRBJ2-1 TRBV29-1 CSVEDHRLAGSSSYNEQFF
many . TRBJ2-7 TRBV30 CAWSRDGPYEQYF
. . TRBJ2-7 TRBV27 CASSFKGFGEQYF
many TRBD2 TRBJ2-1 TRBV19 CASSMFLAGGYNEQFF
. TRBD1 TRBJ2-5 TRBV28 CASKLQGAGETQYF
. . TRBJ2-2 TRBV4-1 CASSQPGEPDTGELFF
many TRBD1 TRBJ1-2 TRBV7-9 CASSWTGTERYGYTF
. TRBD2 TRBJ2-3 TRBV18 CASSPRLAPPDTQYF
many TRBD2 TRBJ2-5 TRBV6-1 CASSESSGGAGETQYF
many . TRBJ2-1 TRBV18 CASSPLGRALNEQFF
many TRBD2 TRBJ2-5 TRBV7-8 CASSLGLAGGETQYF
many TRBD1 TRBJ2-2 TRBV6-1 CASSEALLGTGYGELFF
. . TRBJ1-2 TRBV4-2 CASSQVVEIVPSYGYTF
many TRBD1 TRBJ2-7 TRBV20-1 CSAEDREGTYEQYF
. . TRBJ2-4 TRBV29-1 CSVAAKNIQYF
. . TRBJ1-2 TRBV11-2 CASSPGFFRGYTF
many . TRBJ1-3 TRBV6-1 CASSDNGLGNTIYF
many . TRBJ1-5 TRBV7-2 CASGGDSNQPQHF
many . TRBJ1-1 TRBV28 CASSFRGVRAFF
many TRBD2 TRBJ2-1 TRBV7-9 CASSPRGLAGKSSYNEQFF
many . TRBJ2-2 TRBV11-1 CASSLFRRADTGELFF
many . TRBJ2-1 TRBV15 CATSRDLGGISYNEQFF
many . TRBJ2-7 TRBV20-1 CSARGLGGRDEQYF
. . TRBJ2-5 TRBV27 CASSPSWARGSKKETQYF
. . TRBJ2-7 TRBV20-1 CSAKGHSYEQYF
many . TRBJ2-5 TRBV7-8 CASSPYSEETQYF
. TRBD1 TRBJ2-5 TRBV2 CASSELGTGWLYF
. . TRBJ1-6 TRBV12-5 CASGLRQYNSPLHF
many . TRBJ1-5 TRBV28 CASRTGGGHPGPQHF
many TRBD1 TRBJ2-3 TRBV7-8 CASSLAGQSTDTQYF
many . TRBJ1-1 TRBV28 CASSLDSGKNTEAFF
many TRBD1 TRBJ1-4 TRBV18 CASSPPPDRFPFEKLFF
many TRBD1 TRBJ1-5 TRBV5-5 CASSLGQVNQPQHF
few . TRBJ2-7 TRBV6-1 CASSPDGSFSYEQYF
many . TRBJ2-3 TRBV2 CASSRTVPPSTDTQYF
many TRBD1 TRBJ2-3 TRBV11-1 CASSHELSDRGGTDTQYF
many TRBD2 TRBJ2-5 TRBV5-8 CASSATRASGGFETQYF
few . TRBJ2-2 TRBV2 CASSEAPTPAGNTGELFF
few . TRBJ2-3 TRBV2 CASSVGRADTQYF
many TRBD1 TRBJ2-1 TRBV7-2 CASSRGQGPSDNEQFF
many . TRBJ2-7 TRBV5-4 CASSGLTGPHYEQYF